This T cell receptor beta chain was captured by sequencing in a study of blood T cell repertoires in COVID-19. Study-level background: Sites in the United States, Italy and Spain provided acute and convalescent COVID-19 samples. T cells, B-cell-depleted T cells, or PBMCs supplied cDNA or gDNA.

This clone was detected only a few times. Study processing details: Researchers report that nucleated cell counts were estimated from reference gene primer amplification. The data were produced by immunoSEQ multiplex PCR, yet TCRdb's version contains in-frame clones alone and is incomplete. V, J and clone size derive from that table, while D and trimming were established from the DNA sequence. The table lists 95,000 to 150,000 clones, about 90% of them singletons. During active infection, Seattle patients enrolled and were then monitored through disease. This TCR derives from a woman aged 55-69 years with COVID-19, enrolled during active disease. The sequenced sample consisted of peripheral blood.

The CDR3 sequence: CSVRDGGPVSGELFF. The CDR3 region has the DNA TGCAGCGTTCGAGACGGGGGGCCCGTTAGCGGGGAGCTGTTTTTT. This chain joins TRBV29-1 and TRBJ2-2; TRBD2 is a possible D gene (7 bases). CDR1 and CDR2 (germline): SQVTM, ANQGSEA. The CDR3 is 15 residues long. Trimming cost V 5 bases and J 7 bases, with 20 bases left between them.